This is a list of T cell receptor beta chains from one sample in a study of shared clonotypes between healthy human individuals. Sequencing was performed with immunoSEQ multiplex PCR; in TCRdb, only in-frame clones are kept and a portion is missing. The sample lists 800,000 to 950,000 clones, about 97% occurring once. Sequenced material: naive CD8+ T cells sorted from blood. Every receptor here comes from a young man in good health. The CDR3 runs from the conserved cysteine through the conserved F or W. Each record gives: clone size, D gene, J gene, V gene, CDR3 DNA, CDR3 protein. The D gene is left open where the match is weak. The size entry is marked missing in some rows and otherwise reads once, few, many or a size class.

clone_size: -
d_call: -
j_call: TRBJ2-5
v_call: TRBV28
cdr3_nt: TGTGCCAGTTCCTGGTTCGAGGAGACCCAGTACTTC
cdr3_aa: CASSWFEETQYF

clone_size: -
d_call: -
j_call: TRBJ1-5
v_call: TRBV9
cdr3_nt: TGTGCCAGCAGCCCCCGGGAAGACGGCAATCAGCCCCAGCATTTT
cdr3_aa: CASSPREDGNQPQHF

clone_size: -
d_call: TRBD1
j_call: TRBJ2-7
v_call: TRBV27
cdr3_nt: TGTGCCAGCAGTCCCGGACAGGGGGCTTACGAGCAGTACTTC
cdr3_aa: CASSPGQGAYEQYF

clone_size: once
d_call: TRBD2
j_call: TRBJ2-5
v_call: TRBV30
cdr3_nt: TGTGCCTGGAGTGTCTGGGGGATAGCGGGAGCGGAAGAGACCCAGTACTTC
cdr3_aa: CAWSVWGIAGAEETQYF

clone_size: -
d_call: -
j_call: TRBJ2-7
v_call: TRBV9
cdr3_nt: TGTGCCAGCAGCGTCTCTCCCCTGCCGGGTATTCTCCACGAGCAGTACTTC
cdr3_aa: CASSVSPLPGILHEQYF

clone_size: -
d_call: TRBD1
j_call: TRBJ1-2
v_call: TRBV18
cdr3_nt: TGTGCCAGCTCACCAATTATAACAGGGGGACCTAACTATGGCTACACCTTC
cdr3_aa: CASSPIITGGPNYGYTF

clone_size: -
d_call: -
j_call: TRBJ1-3
v_call: TRBV27
cdr3_nt: TGTGCCAGCAGTTTAACCTACAGCTCTGGAAACACCATATATTTT
cdr3_aa: CASSLTYSSGNTIYF

clone_size: -
d_call: TRBD2
j_call: TRBJ2-3
v_call: TRBV9
cdr3_nt: TGTGCCAGCAGCACCGGGACTAGGGCAGATACGCAGTATTTT
cdr3_aa: CASSTGTRADTQYF

clone_size: -
d_call: -
j_call: TRBJ1-2
v_call: TRBV14
cdr3_nt: TGTGCCAGCAGCCAACTTGGCTATGGCTACACCTTC
cdr3_aa: CASSQLGYGYTF

clone_size: -
d_call: -
j_call: TRBJ2-2
v_call: TRBV10-2
cdr3_nt: TGCGCCAGCATCGACAGAATAGCGAACACCGGGGAGCTGTTTTTT
cdr3_aa: CASIDRIANTGELFF

clone_size: -
d_call: -
j_call: TRBJ2-6
v_call: TRBV5-1
cdr3_nt: TGCGCCAGCAGCTTGGCGGGGTCTGGGGCCAACGTCCTGACTTTC
cdr3_aa: CASSLAGSGANVLTF

clone_size: -
d_call: TRBD2
j_call: TRBJ2-7
v_call: TRBV7-9
cdr3_nt: TGTGCCAGCAGGAGTAGCGGGAGTATCTACGAGCAGTACTTC
cdr3_aa: CASRSSGSIYEQYF

clone_size: -
d_call: -
j_call: TRBJ2-1
v_call: TRBV7-9
cdr3_nt: TGTGCCAGCACCGCCGGGGCAGGGCCTTACAATGAGCAGTTCTTC
cdr3_aa: CASTAGAGPYNEQFF

clone_size: -
d_call: -
j_call: TRBJ2-1
v_call: TRBV7-8
cdr3_nt: TGTGCCAGCAGCTTAGCCTTTCGATCCCAGGGGCCTGAGCAGTTCTTC
cdr3_aa: CASSLAFRSQGPEQFF

clone_size: -
d_call: TRBD2
j_call: TRBJ2-1
v_call: TRBV2
cdr3_nt: TGTGCCAGCAGTGAAGGGACTAGCGGGAGGACCACCCCCAATGAGCAGTTCTTC
cdr3_aa: CASSEGTSGRTTPNEQFF

clone_size: -
d_call: TRBD2
j_call: TRBJ2-1
v_call: TRBV7-9
cdr3_nt: TGTGCCAGCAGCTTAGTAGCGGGGTTTTCTCCCGCCTACAATGAGCAGTTCTTC
cdr3_aa: CASSLVAGFSPAYNEQFF

clone_size: -
d_call: -
j_call: TRBJ1-2
v_call: TRBV7-9
cdr3_nt: TGTGCCAGCAGCTTAGGGGGGTTTGGCTACACCTTC
cdr3_aa: CASSLGGFGYTF

clone_size: -
d_call: -
j_call: TRBJ2-3
v_call: TRBV19
cdr3_nt: TGTGCCAGTACCATGGGCAGGGAATACGCAGATACGCAGTATTTT
cdr3_aa: CASTMGREYADTQYF

clone_size: -
d_call: -
j_call: TRBJ2-5
v_call: TRBV4-1
cdr3_nt: TGCGCCAGCAGCCAAGTCGACAATACAAGGGAAGAGACCCAGTACTTC
cdr3_aa: CASSQVDNTREETQYF

clone_size: -
d_call: -
j_call: TRBJ2-7
v_call: TRBV2
cdr3_nt: TGTGCCAGCAGTCAAAACGAGCAGTACTTC
cdr3_aa: CASSQNEQYF

clone_size: once
d_call: -
j_call: TRBJ1-2
v_call: TRBV6-6
cdr3_nt: TGTGCCAGCAGTTACCTCGGATCTAACTATGGCTACACCTTC
cdr3_aa: CASSYLGSNYGYTF

clone_size: -
d_call: TRBD1
j_call: TRBJ2-3
v_call: TRBV6-6
cdr3_nt: TGTGCCAGCAGTTACTCGGGACAGCCAGATACGCAGTATTTT
cdr3_aa: CASSYSGQPDTQYF

clone_size: -
d_call: -
j_call: TRBJ2-1
v_call: TRBV9
cdr3_nt: TGTGCCACCTCGCGCGGCAGCTCCTACAATGAGCAGTTCTTC
cdr3_aa: CATSRGSSYNEQFF

clone_size: once
d_call: TRBD2
j_call: TRBJ2-7
v_call: TRBV4-1
cdr3_nt: TGCGCCAGCAGCCTTGGGACTAGCGGAACCTACGAGCAGTACTTC
cdr3_aa: CASSLGTSGTYEQYF

clone_size: -
d_call: TRBD2
j_call: TRBJ2-1
v_call: TRBV6-6
cdr3_nt: TGTGCCAGCAGCACCGGGACTAGCGGGGGATACAATGAGCAGTTCTTC
cdr3_aa: CASSTGTSGGYNEQFF

clone_size: -
d_call: TRBD1
j_call: TRBJ1-4
v_call: TRBV2
cdr3_nt: TGTGCCAGCGGTGGGACAGGGACCGAAAAACTGTTTTTT
cdr3_aa: CASGGTGTEKLFF

clone_size: once
d_call: -
j_call: TRBJ1-1
v_call: TRBV7-9
cdr3_nt: TGTGCCAGCACCGACGTCTTGGGGCGGGCTTTCTTT
cdr3_aa: CASTDVLGRAFF

clone_size: -
d_call: -
j_call: TRBJ2-7
v_call: TRBV7-9
cdr3_nt: TGTGCCAGCAGCTTAGTTGGCGACTACCGAGGCGGGATCTACGAGCAGTACTTC
cdr3_aa: CASSLVGDYRGGIYEQYF

clone_size: -
d_call: -
j_call: TRBJ2-1
v_call: TRBV18
cdr3_nt: TGTGCCAGCTCCTCGTGGTCGAGGGGTGTAGATGAGCAGTTCTTC
cdr3_aa: CASSSWSRGVDEQFF

clone_size: -
d_call: TRBD2
j_call: TRBJ2-7
v_call: TRBV7-2
cdr3_nt: TGTGCCAGCAGCCCGCCGACTAGCGCGACCTACGAGCAGTACTTC
cdr3_aa: CASSPPTSATYEQYF

clone_size: -
d_call: -
j_call: TRBJ2-2
v_call: TRBV10-2
cdr3_nt: TGCGCCAGTCAATCGGGCCTGGGGCCCGGGGAGCTGTTTTTT
cdr3_aa: CASQSGLGPGELFF

clone_size: -
d_call: -
j_call: TRBJ2-1
v_call: TRBV4-2
cdr3_nt: TGTGCCAGCAGCCAAGGCTTTAATGGGGCCGAGGCGAGTGAGCAGTTCTTC
cdr3_aa: CASSQGFNGAEASEQFF

clone_size: -
d_call: TRBD1
j_call: TRBJ2-7
v_call: TRBV18
cdr3_nt: TGTGCCAGCTCACCCCGGGACAGGGCAATCGCCCACGAGCAGTACTTC
cdr3_aa: CASSPRDRAIAHEQYF

clone_size: -
d_call: -
j_call: TRBJ2-7
v_call: TRBV5-1
cdr3_nt: TGCGCCAGCAGCTTGATTTTAAGCCCCTACGAGCAGTACTTC
cdr3_aa: CASSLILSPYEQYF

clone_size: -
d_call: -
j_call: TRBJ2-7
v_call: TRBV10-3
cdr3_nt: TGTGCCATCACCGCCCCGGACAGATCCTACGAGCAGTACTTC
cdr3_aa: CAITAPDRSYEQYF

clone_size: -
d_call: TRBD2
j_call: TRBJ2-1
v_call: TRBV6-9
cdr3_nt: TGTGCCAGCAACGGGACTAGGAAACCCGAGGGAGTGGATGAGCAGTTCTTC
cdr3_aa: CASNGTRKPEGVDEQFF

clone_size: -
d_call: TRBD1
j_call: TRBJ1-2
v_call: TRBV28
cdr3_nt: TGTGCCAGAACAGGGGGAAATCTTAACTATGGCTACACCTTC
cdr3_aa: CARTGGNLNYGYTF

clone_size: -
d_call: TRBD2
j_call: TRBJ2-7
v_call: TRBV13
cdr3_nt: TGTGCCAGCAGCTCGGGACTAGCGGGAGGGCCCCCCACCTACGAGCAGTACTTC
cdr3_aa: CASSSGLAGGPPTYEQYF

clone_size: -
d_call: -
j_call: TRBJ2-5
v_call: TRBV4-1
cdr3_nt: TGCGCCAGCAGCCAAGGAGGGAGTAGGGAAGAGACCCAGTACTTC
cdr3_aa: CASSQGGSREETQYF

clone_size: -
d_call: -
j_call: TRBJ1-1
v_call: TRBV7-8
cdr3_nt: TGTGCCAGCAGCTTTTCCAGGGGGAACACTGAAGCTTTCTTT
cdr3_aa: CASSFSRGNTEAFF

clone_size: once
d_call: TRBD1
j_call: TRBJ2-7
v_call: TRBV27
cdr3_nt: TGTGCCAGCAGTTTTTCGGCGGCAGGGGGTGTTTCCTACGAGCAGTACTTC
cdr3_aa: CASSFSAAGGVSYEQYF

clone_size: -
d_call: TRBD1
j_call: TRBJ2-3
v_call: TRBV11-2
cdr3_nt: TGTGCCAGCAGCTTAGTCGGCAGGGGGTTGGTGGATACGCAGTATTTT
cdr3_aa: CASSLVGRGLVDTQYF

clone_size: -
d_call: -
j_call: TRBJ1-2
v_call: TRBV29-1
cdr3_nt: TGCAGCGTTGAAGATGTAGGACGGGCAGGCTATGGCTACACCTTC
cdr3_aa: CSVEDVGRAGYGYTF

clone_size: once
d_call: TRBD1
j_call: TRBJ2-7
v_call: TRBV4-3
cdr3_nt: TGCGCCAGCAGCCGGGACAGTTCCTACGAGCAGTACTTC
cdr3_aa: CASSRDSSYEQYF

clone_size: -
d_call: TRBD1
j_call: TRBJ2-7
v_call: TRBV7-6
cdr3_nt: TGTGCCAGCAGAGAGGGGACAGGGAGCTCCTACGAGCAGTACTTC
cdr3_aa: CASREGTGSSYEQYF

clone_size: -
d_call: -
j_call: TRBJ1-4
v_call: TRBV5-4
cdr3_nt: TGTGCCAGCAGCTTGTCCTGGGAACCAAATGAAAAACTGTTTTTT
cdr3_aa: CASSLSWEPNEKLFF

clone_size: -
d_call: -
j_call: TRBJ1-4
v_call: TRBV7-2
cdr3_nt: TGTGCCAGCAGCTTTGGAGGGGCTAGTGAAAAACTGTTTTTT
cdr3_aa: CASSFGGASEKLFF

clone_size: once
d_call: -
j_call: TRBJ1-2
v_call: TRBV7-9
cdr3_nt: TGTGCCAGCAGCTTAGGGGACACCTTTAACTATGGCTACACCTTC
cdr3_aa: CASSLGDTFNYGYTF

clone_size: once
d_call: TRBD2
j_call: TRBJ2-1
v_call: TRBV5-1
cdr3_nt: TGCGCCAGCAGCCTGGCGGTAGCGGGAGTCCATGAGCAGTTCTTC
cdr3_aa: CASSLAVAGVHEQFF

clone_size: -
d_call: -
j_call: TRBJ2-7
v_call: TRBV9
cdr3_nt: TGTGCCAGCAGCCAGTCAGTAGGCTACGAGCAGTACTTC
cdr3_aa: CASSQSVGYEQYF

clone_size: few
d_call: TRBD1
j_call: TRBJ2-7
v_call: TRBV5-5
cdr3_nt: TGTGCCAGCAGCTTGACAGGGGCTGCCCACGAGCAGTACTTC
cdr3_aa: CASSLTGAAHEQYF

clone_size: -
d_call: -
j_call: TRBJ2-3
v_call: TRBV28
cdr3_nt: TGTGCCAGCAGTCTCACAGTAGGGGGCACAGATACGCAGTATTTT
cdr3_aa: CASSLTVGGTDTQYF

clone_size: -
d_call: TRBD2
j_call: TRBJ2-2
v_call: TRBV7-8
cdr3_nt: TGTGCCAGCAGCTCCCCGGGACTAGCGGGAGTTTCCTTGGGCACCGGGGAGCTGTTTTTT
cdr3_aa: CASSSPGLAGVSLGTGELFF

clone_size: -
d_call: TRBD1
j_call: TRBJ2-5
v_call: TRBV4-1
cdr3_nt: TGCGCCAGCAGCTTTAGACAGGGGGAGGGTGAGACCCAGTACTTC
cdr3_aa: CASSFRQGEGETQYF

clone_size: -
d_call: TRBD1
j_call: TRBJ2-7
v_call: TRBV5-5
cdr3_nt: TGTGCCAGCAGCCGGGAACGGACAGGGTTGCGCTACGAGCAGTACTTC
cdr3_aa: CASSRERTGLRYEQYF

clone_size: -
d_call: -
j_call: TRBJ2-7
v_call: TRBV7-9
cdr3_nt: TGTGCCAGCAGCCAGATCAATTACGAGCAGTACTTC
cdr3_aa: CASSQINYEQYF

clone_size: -
d_call: -
j_call: TRBJ2-3
v_call: TRBV18
cdr3_nt: TGTGCCAGCTCACCACCGGATGACAATGTAGCCGGATTCGCCATAGATACGCAGTATTTT
cdr3_aa: CASSPPDDNVAGFAIDTQYF

clone_size: -
d_call: -
j_call: TRBJ1-4
v_call: TRBV5-5
cdr3_nt: TGTGCCAGCAGCTTGGCGGGGGAAAAACTGTTTTTT
cdr3_aa: CASSLAGEKLFF

clone_size: -
d_call: TRBD1
j_call: TRBJ1-2
v_call: TRBV9
cdr3_nt: TGTGCCAGCAGCGTATCGCGGGGGGGATCCGACAGGGACTATGGCTACACCTTC
cdr3_aa: CASSVSRGGSDRDYGYTF

clone_size: -
d_call: TRBD1
j_call: TRBJ1-2
v_call: TRBV9
cdr3_nt: TGTGCCAGCAGCCCAGGGGGTAATCATGGCTACACCTTC
cdr3_aa: CASSPGGNHGYTF